The clone carrying this T cell receptor beta chain was seen once. Antigen unknown. This record belongs to a study of PD-L1 blockade in urothelial cancer. Study summary: The authors examined blood 3 weeks (second dose) and 6 weeks after treatment start. Notes on the study in general: Sub-median blood TCR clonality before treatment predicted longer survival.

This CDR3 contains 16 residues. Germline assignment: CDR1 MGHRA and CDR2 YSYEKL. V gave up 5 bases and J gave up 2 bases; unmatched junction bases: 7. TCRdb keeps only in-frame clones here, not all; method: immunoSEQ multiplex PCR. The sample has approximately 56,000 clones; less than 90% are singletons. Time point of the sample: pretreatment peripheral blood. Sample numbers ranged from 1 to 8 per patient, encompassing pretreatment and on-treatment collections. This specimen consisted of PBMCs, obtained around atezolizumab (anti-PD-L1) treatment. J is TRBJ2-1 and V is TRBV4-1; 9 bases line up with TRBD1. The sequence was collected from a man aged 70-80 years with urothelial cancer. The CDR3 loop reads CASSRQGGRTYNEQFF. The CDR3 nucleotides are TGCGCCAGCAGCAGACAGGGGGGCCGAACCTACAATGAGCAGTTCTTC.